Listed below are T cell receptor beta chains from one sample, sequenced in a study of neoadjuvant anti-PD-1 for oral cavity cancer. Assay: immunoSEQ multiplex PCR; the TCRdb copy retains only in-frame clones and omits some. The sample holds about 7,000 clones, around 48% seen once. The sequences come from tumor tissue, collected before nivolumab (anti-PD-1) treatment. The receptors come from a person aged 35 to 85 with oral cavity squamous cell carcinoma. The CDR3 runs from the conserved cysteine through the conserved F or W. D genes are given only for firm matches. Size tells how often a clone was seen (once, few, many) or the class of an expanded clone, and some rows leave it out.

>.|TRBJ2-5|few|TRBV14
CASSLLLGLGETQYF
TGTGCCAGCAGCCTCCTTCTGGGGCTCGGAGAGACCCAGTACTTC
>.|TRBJ2-3|.|TRBV7-2
CASRQSADTQYF
TGTGCCAGCAGGCAAAGCGCAGATACGCAGTATTTT
>TRBD2|TRBJ2-2|.|TRBV7-2
CASSLGWGLAATGELFF
TGTGCCAGCAGCTTAGGATGGGGACTAGCGGCCACCGGGGAGCTGTTTTTT
>.|TRBJ1-2|.|TRBV30
CAWSVPGGYTF
TGTGCCTGGAGTGTACCTGGTGGCTACACCTTC
>.|TRBJ2-7|.|TRBV6-1
CASTERQGHYEQYF
TGTGCCAGCACTGAACGGCAGGGACACTACGAGCAGTACTTC
>TRBD2|TRBJ2-5|.|TRBV4-1
CASSQDEGQLAGGETQYF
TGCGCCAGCAGCCAAGATGAAGGGCAACTAGCGGGAGGGGAGACCCAGTACTTC
>TRBD2|TRBJ2-7|few|TRBV10-3
CAIRGTSAYEQYF
TGTGCCATCAGAGGGACTAGCGCCTACGAGCAGTACTTC
>.|TRBJ2-7|.|TRBV27
CASSWRGHEQYF
TGTGCCAGCAGTTGGAGGGGGCACGAGCAGTACTTC
>.|TRBJ2-3|few|TRBV5-6
CASSIGLTGVYTDTQYF
TGTGCCAGCAGCATAGGGTTAACAGGAGTCTACACAGATACGCAGTATTTT
>.|TRBJ1-3|.|TRBV7-2
CASSPILSGNTIYF
TGTGCCAGCAGCCCTATTCTCTCTGGAAACACCATATATTTT
>.|TRBJ2-1|few|TRBV11-2
CASSLGPLAKDNEQFF
TGTGCCAGCAGCTTAGGGCCGCTAGCGAAGGACAATGAGCAGTTCTTC
>.|TRBJ1-5|.|TRBV19
CASRQQNQPQHF
TGTGCCAGCCGCCAACAGAATCAGCCCCAGCATTTT
>.|TRBJ2-1|.|TRBV7-9
CASSPEGSGYNEQFF
TGTGCCAGCAGCCCTGAGGGTAGCGGCTACAATGAGCAGTTCTTC
>TRBD1|TRBJ2-3|.|TRBV27
CASSFADRGDTQYF
TGTGCCAGCAGTTTCGCCGACAGGGGGGATACGCAGTATTTT
>TRBD1|TRBJ2-7|once|TRBV19
CASSPGSGTGGREQYF
TGTGCCAGTAGTCCTGGGTCCGGGACAGGGGGCAGGGAGCAGTACTTC
>TRBD2|TRBJ2-3|.|TRBV27
CASSLGLATDTQYF
TGTGCCAGCAGTTTGGGACTAGCCACAGATACGCAGTATTTT
>.|TRBJ1-2|few|TRBV5-6
CASHQSNSRTYGYTF
TGTGCCAGCCACCAGAGCAATAGTCGGACCTATGGCTACACCTTC
>TRBD2|TRBJ2-3|few|TRBV6-6
CASRTSGSTDTQYF
TGTGCCAGCAGGACTAGCGGGAGCACAGATACGCAGTATTTT
>.|TRBJ2-3|.|TRBV10-1
CASSDGQKVSDTQYF
TGCGCCAGCAGTGATGGCCAGAAGGTATCGGATACGCAGTATTTT
>.|TRBJ2-3|.|TRBV5-6
CASSLDDTQYF
TGTGCCAGCAGCTTGGACGATACGCAGTATTTT
>TRBD1|TRBJ1-1|.|TRBV4-1
CASSRSGFGAGGDFFEAFF
TGCGCCAGCAGCCGAAGCGGGTTCGGAGCAGGGGGGGATTTTTTTGAAGCTTTCTTT
>TRBD1|TRBJ2-3|.|TRBV5-1
CASSLVLRGQTDTQYF
TGCGCCAGCAGCTTGGTACTCAGGGGGCAGACAGATACGCAGTATTTT
>.|TRBJ1-2|.|TRBV7-9
CASSVGNYGYTF
TGTGCCAGCAGCGTAGGAAACTATGGCTACACCTTC
>TRBD2|TRBJ2-7|.|TRBV11-2
CASSLTSGSEYEQYF
TGTGCCAGCAGCTTGACTAGCGGGAGCGAATACGAGCAGTACTTC
>.|TRBJ2-7|few|TRBV5-6
CATFYEQYF
TGTGCCACCTTCTACGAGCAGTACTTC
>TRBD1|TRBJ1-5|.|TRBV6-6
CASSYSTGLQPQHF
TGTGCCAGCAGTTACTCGACAGGGCTTCAGCCCCAGCATTTT
>.|TRBJ2-1|few|TRBV5-1
CASSDVRTNKFF
TGCGCCAGCAGTGACGTCAGGACCAACAAGTTCTTC
>.|TRBJ2-3|medium-sized|TRBV6-5
CASSSDQIGVPDTQYF
TGTGCCAGCAGTTCCGACCAGATTGGGGTTCCAGATACGCAGTATTTT
>.|TRBJ1-5|.|TRBV2
CASSEGDGGNQPQHF
TGTGCCAGCAGTGAAGGGGACGGAGGCAATCAGCCCCAGCATTTT
>.|TRBJ1-1|.|TRBV9
CASSVGPQHDTEAFF
TGTGCCAGCAGCGTAGGGCCGCAGCACGACACTGAAGCTTTCTTT
>.|TRBJ2-7|medium-sized|TRBV7-9
CASSSRDFTYEQYF
TGTGCCAGCAGCTCCCGGGACTTTACCTACGAGCAGTACTTC
>TRBD1|TRBJ2-7|.|TRBV7-8
CASSAGDRGYEQYF
TGTGCCAGCAGCGCGGGCGACAGGGGATACGAGCAGTACTTC
>.|TRBJ2-2|.|TRBV2
CASSRQGYGGELFF
TGTGCCAGCAGTCGGCAGGGTTATGGCGGGGAGCTGTTTTTT
>.|TRBJ2-5|.|TRBV4-1
CASSQGQEQTQYF
TGCGCCAGCAGCCAAGGACAGGAGCAGACCCAGTACTTC
>TRBD1|TRBJ2-3|.|TRBV11-1
CASSLAGQGPNTDTQYF
TGTGCCAGCAGCTTAGCCGGACAGGGTCCGAACACAGATACGCAGTATTTT
>.|TRBJ2-2|.|TRBV18
CASSPSTDQRELFF
TGTGCCAGCTCACCATCTACGGACCAGCGGGAGCTGTTTTTT
>TRBD1|TRBJ2-7|few|TRBV6-6
CASGGQGSYEQYF
TGTGCCTCCGGGGGACAGGGAAGCTACGAGCAGTACTTC
>.|TRBJ1-5|.|TRBV25-1
CASSEPTPSGAPQHF
TGTGCCAGCAGTGAGCCTACCCCCTCCGGGGCCCCCCAGCATTTT
>TRBD1|TRBJ1-2|.|TRBV18
CASSGTGGGGYTF
TGTGCCAGCTCAGGAACAGGGGGAGGCGGCTACACCTTC
>.|TRBJ2-7|.|TRBV7-3
CASSLRPADEQYF
TGTGCCAGCAGTTTACGGCCCGCCGACGAGCAGTACTTC
>TRBD2|TRBJ2-7|few|TRBV5-4
CASSLGTSDSYEQYF
TGTGCCAGCAGCCTGGGGACTAGCGACTCCTACGAGCAGTACTTC
>TRBD1|TRBJ1-5|.|TRBV28
CASSLRTGQPQHF
TGTGCCAGCAGTCTCAGGACAGGCCAGCCCCAGCATTTT
>TRBD2|TRBJ2-3|.|TRBV10-3
CATRLAGDEDTQYF
TGTGCCACCCGACTAGCGGGAGATGAAGATACGCAGTATTTT
>TRBD1|TRBJ1-2|.|TRBV30
CAWSSGQGGYTF
TGTGCCTGGAGCTCCGGACAGGGGGGCTACACCTTC
>.|TRBJ2-2|few|TRBV27
CASSFDENTGELFF
TGTGCCAGCAGTTTTGACGAGAACACCGGGGAGCTGTTTTTT
>TRBD2|TRBJ2-3|.|TRBV10-3
CATRTSGSTGDTQYF
TGTGCCACCCGGACTAGCGGGAGTACCGGAGATACGCAGTATTTT
>.|TRBJ2-2|.|TRBV4-2
CASSLRTGLNTGELFF
TGTGCCAGCAGCCTAAGAACAGGCCTGAACACCGGGGAGCTGTTTTTT
>TRBD2|TRBJ2-5|.|TRBV6-5
CASSLTLAQETQYF
TGTGCCAGCAGTTTGACACTAGCGCAAGAGACCCAGTACTTC